One and the same sample provided the 26 T cell receptor beta chains below, sequenced in a study of shared clonotypes between healthy human individuals. Terminally differentiated effector memory CD45RA+ cells were left out of the naive CD8 fraction, which was CD45RO-negative and positively selected for CCR7. TCRdb's copy holds only in-frame clones and misses some; the assay was immunoSEQ multiplex PCR. The table shows roughly 850,000 clones, with about 97% occurring only once. Material: naive CD8+ T cells sorted from blood. These receptors were collected from a man aged 30 to 45 in good health.

The chain is built from TRBV7-8 and TRBJ1-1; 7 bases agree with TRBD1. CDR1 is SGHVS, CDR2 FQNEAQ, per germline. This CDR3 spans 14 amino acids. The ends lost 4 bases at V and 4 bases at J; junction bases unmatched: 6. The CDR3 DNA is TGTGCCAGCAGCTCGCAATCAGGGGGCACTGAAGCTTTCTTT. It yields the protein CASSSQSGGTEAFF.

This chain uses TRBV11-2 with TRBJ2-5; D is unclear. Looked up from germline, CDR1 is SGHAT and CDR2 is FQNNGV. The V and J ends lost 5 bases and 4 bases respectively, with 8 bases between them. CDR3 length: 12 amino acids. The CDR3 protein is CASSPVGETQYF. For the CDR3, the DNA is TGTGCCAGCAGCCCCGTTGGAGAGACCCAGTACTTC.

The chain employs TRBV6-1 and TRBJ2-1; D may match TRBD1 or TRBD2 (6 bases each). CDR3 length: 17 amino acids. Per the germline V gene, CDR1 is MNHNS and CDR2 is SASEGT. The V gene lost 0 bases and the J gene lost 2 bases, with 14 bases spanning the gap. The CDR3 region has the DNA TGTGCCAGCAGTGAAGCCCCCCGTGGGGGGCCCTACAATGAGCAGTTCTTC. Encoded protein: CASSEAPRGGPYNEQFF.

This chain links TRBV11-2 with TRBJ1-1; D gene unclear. Germline values: CDR1 SGHAT, CDR2 FQNNGV. The CDR3 extends over 14 amino acids. The V end was cut by 1 base, the J end by 3 bases, with 9 bases between. The chain's CDR3 is CASSLGALDTEAFF. In DNA form, the CDR3 reads TGTGCCAGCAGCTTAGGGGCTCTGGACACTGAAGCTTTCTTT.

The DNA of the CDR3 is TGTGCCAGCAGCCAAACCTTGGGCACCCACTCGAGGGGGACCTCCTACGAGCAGTACTTC. This sequence encodes CASSQTLGTHSRGTSYEQYF. The chain combines TRBV14 with TRBJ2-7, with a tentative D call TRBD1 (6 bases). This CDR3 contains 20 residues. Germline CDR1 and CDR2: SGHDN and FVKESK. The ends were cut back, 2 bases at V and 0 bases at J, with 26 bases in the middle.

This chain links TRBV27 with TRBJ2-1, with D unclear. Trimming took off 3 bases at V and 5 bases at J, with 8 bases between the two ends. This CDR3 is built from 13 residues. Germline assignment: CDR1 MNHEY and CDR2 SMNVEV (reference sequence). The CDR3 spells CASSFLTDNEQFF. CDR3 bases: TGTGCCAGCAGTTTTTTGACTGACAATGAGCAGTTCTTC.

V usage is TRBV28 and J usage is TRBJ1-1; D is uncertain. V lost 6 bases to trimming and J lost 5 bases, with 13 bases between them. CDR1 and CDR2 from the germline V gene are MDHEN and SYDVKM. This CDR3 contains 13 residues. This CDR3 is CASRLIAHTEAFF. The CDR3 DNA reads as TGTGCCAGCAGACTCATTGCCCATACTGAAGCTTTCTTT. Variable domain in full (rest from reference TRBV28 and TRBJ1-1): DVKVTQSSRYLVKRTGEKVFLECVQDMDHENMFWYRQDPGLGLRLIYFSYDVKMKEKGDIPEGYSVSREKKERFSLILESASTNQTSMYLCASRLIAHTEAFFGQGTRLTVV.

This chain joins TRBV29-1 and TRBJ2-2; no clear D gene. V was shortened by 5 bases and J by 3 bases, with 7 bases between the two germline ends. Germline-derived CDR1 and CDR2 are SQVTM and ANQGSEA. The CDR3 is made up of 12 amino acids. The CDR3 protein is CSVTQDTGELFF. DNA for the CDR3: TGCAGCGTTACTCAAGACACCGGGGAGCTGTTTTTT.

The genes are TRBV30 and TRBJ2-3; the match to TRBD1 covers 8 bases. Germline CDR1 reads GTSNPN; CDR2 reads SVGIG (reference sequence). Losses at the gene ends were 2 bases for V and 4 bases for J; bases not matched to a gene: 8. This CDR3 spans 15 amino acids. The DNA for the CDR3 is TGTGCCTGGAGTACGGGACAGGCCCGAGCAGATACGCAGTATTTT. Protein product: CAWSTGQARADTQYF.

This chain uses TRBV27 with TRBJ2-7, with a weak D call TRBD1 (5 bases). Germline V lookup: CDR1 MNHEY, CDR2 SMNVEV (reference sequence). The CDR3 extends over 17 amino acids. The V gene lost 1 base and the J gene lost 2 bases, with 18 bases spanning the gap. The DNA for the CDR3 is TGTGCCAGCAGTTTATATCAGCCGGAGACAGCACCCTACGAGCAGTACTTC. Translated, it gives CASSLYQPETAPYEQYF.

In its sample, this clone was seen once. The chain recombines TRBV7-9 with TRBJ2-3; D unclear. V dropped 5 bases and J dropped 2 bases, with 5 bases sitting between them. This CDR3 is built from 12 residues. Per the germline V gene, CDR1 is SEHNR and CDR2 is FQNEAQ (reference sequence). In DNA form, the CDR3 reads TGTGCCAGCAGCATAACCACAGATACGCAGTATTTT. Translation gives CASSITTDTQYF.

This clone showed up just once. The CDR3 DNA reads TGTGCCAGCAGAACGGGACACAAAGCTTTCTTT. Amino acid sequence: CASRTGHKAFF. V and J are TRBV7-9 and TRBJ1-1; a possible D gene is TRBD1 (6 bases). CDR1 SEHNR and CDR2 FQNEAQ come from the germline V gene (reference sequence). The V gene lost 6 bases and the J gene lost 9 bases, with 11 bases spanning the gap. This CDR3 spans 11 amino acids.

The chain couples TRBV9 to TRBJ2-7, with 14 positions matching TRBD2. V was pared by 3 bases and J by 1 base, with 15 bases of the junction left unmatched. Germline loops: CDR1 SGDLS, CDR2 YYNGEE. The CDR3 runs 20 residues. The CDR3 DNA sequence: TGTGCCAGCAGCGCCAGGGCCGGGACTAGCGGGAGATCCCCTTCCTACGAGCAGTACTTC. As protein: CASSARAGTSGRSPSYEQYF.

The rearrangement links TRBV4-1 to TRBJ1-4; D is ambiguous. The germline gives CDR1 MGHRA, CDR2 YSYEKL. Trimming removed 0 bases from V and 10 bases from J, with 9 bases in between. CDR3 length equals 13 residues. CDR3 region: CASSQDFLGKLFF. CDR3 coding DNA: TGCGCCAGCAGCCAAGATTTTTTGGGAAAACTGTTTTTT.

The rearrangement joins TRBV4-1 to TRBJ2-3, with 9 bases that match TRBD1. V shed 4 bases, J shed 2 bases, and the junction held 7 bases outside the gene matches. The CDR3 has 16 residues. Germline CDR1 and CDR2: MGHRA and YSYEKL. The CDR3, as DNA: TGCGCCAGCAGCCCCCCCGGGACAGGGCCCACAGATACGCAGTATTTT. It translates to CASSPPGTGPTDTQYF.

The chain joins TRBV6-5 to TRBJ2-7; D is ambiguous. Trimming left V 5 bases short and J 7 bases short, with 15 bases between. The germline V gene encodes CDR1 MNHEY and CDR2 SVGAGI. This CDR3 is 13 amino acids long. The CDR3 region is CASSPWTDREQYF. As DNA, the CDR3 is TGTGCCAGCAGTCCGTGGACCGATAGGGAGCAGTACTTC.

The rearrangement uses TRBV18 and TRBJ2-1; D uncertain. Germline CDR1 is KGHSH and CDR2 is LQKENI. The V and J ends lost 1 base and 1 base respectively, with 8 bases between them. The CDR3 has 15 residues. The CDR3 reads CASSPLQESYNEQFF. The DNA of the CDR3 is TGTGCCAGCTCACCACTTCAAGAATCCTACAATGAGCAGTTCTTC. The variable domain in full, with the rest retrieved from reference TRBV18 and TRBJ2-1, is NAGVMQNPRHLVRRRGQEARLRCSPMKGHSHVYWYRQLPEEGLKFMVYLQKENIIDESGMPKERFSAEFPKEGPSILRIQQVVRGDSAAYFCASSPLQESYNEQFFGPGTRLTVL.

This chain links TRBV4-3 with TRBJ2-3; 16 bases map to TRBD2. CDR1 is LGHNA and CDR2 is YSLEER in the germline V gene. V shed 0 bases, J shed 5 bases, and the junction held 5 bases outside the gene matches. This CDR3 has 18 amino acids. The CDR3 reads CASSQDRGLAGGKDTQYF. The CDR3 DNA sequence: TGCGCCAGCAGCCAAGATAGGGGACTAGCGGGAGGGAAAGATACGCAGTATTTT.

The chain couples TRBV27 to TRBJ2-1, with D possibly TRBD2 on 6 matching bases. The V gene's germline CDR1 is MNHEY and CDR2 SMNVEV (reference sequence). This CDR3 has 13 residues. Trimming stripped 1 base from V and 6 bases from J, with 7 bases between. Written as DNA, the CDR3 is TGTGCCAGCAGTTTATTGGGGGGCAATGAGCAGTTCTTC. As protein: CASSLLGGNEQFF.

The chain joins TRBV10-2 to TRBJ2-1, with 8 bases lining up with TRBD2. Germline V gives CDR1 WSHSY, CDR2 SAAADI. The CDR3 runs 14 residues. The ends lost 10 bases at V and 4 bases at J; junction bases unmatched: 9. This CDR3 reads CATVFSGGYNEQFF. The CDR3 nucleotides are TGCGCCACCGTCTTCTCGGGAGGGTACAATGAGCAGTTCTTC.

The rearrangement uses TRBV5-1 and TRBJ2-3, with D perhaps matching TRBD2 (6 bases). The CDR3 runs 15 residues. The V gene's germline CDR1 is SGHRS and CDR2 YFSETQ. V lost 4 bases to trimming and J lost 0 bases, with 12 bases between them. CDR3 residues: CASSPGGTSTDTQYF. The CDR3 DNA reads TGCGCCAGCAGCCCTGGAGGGACTAGCACAGATACGCAGTATTTT.

V and J are TRBV10-2 and TRBJ2-7; the match to TRBD1 covers 7 bases. V trimming: 0 bases; J trimming: 2 bases; junction bases outside the gene matches: 10. The CDR3 runs 17 residues. CDR1 is WSHSY and CDR2 is SAAADI in the germline V gene. CDR3 nucleotide sequence: TGCGCCAGCAGTGAGTCCCCTCCTCGGCAGGGGGCCTACGAGCAGTACTTC. As protein: CASSESPPRQGAYEQYF.

The rearrangement links TRBV7-8 to TRBJ1-2, with D unresolved. V was pared by 5 bases and J by 1 base, with 11 bases between. This CDR3 is 14 amino acids long. Germline loops: CDR1 SGHVS, CDR2 FQNEAQ. The CDR3 region is CASSTSKINYGYTF. Here the CDR3 DNA reads TGTGCCAGCAGCACATCAAAAATTAACTATGGCTACACCTTC.

This rearrangement joins TRBV14 to TRBJ2-6; D is possibly TRBD2 (5 bases). CDR1 is SGHDN, CDR2 FVKESK, per germline. V lost 4 bases and J 2 bases, leaving 6 bases between the germline ends. This CDR3 contains 14 residues. Here the CDR3 reads CASSLGTGANVLTF. The CDR3 DNA reads TGTGCCAGCAGCCTCGGGACTGGGGCCAACGTCCTGACTTTC.

This clone was seen just once. V usage is TRBV7-9 and J usage is TRBJ1-1; D is unresolved. Germline values: CDR1 SEHNR, CDR2 FQNEAQ (reference sequence). The CDR3 spans 13 residues. Trimming cost V 1 base and J 1 base, with 4 bases left between them. CDR3 sequence: CASSLGKNTEAFF. The CDR3 DNA reads as TGTGCCAGCAGCTTAGGCAAGAACACTGAAGCTTTCTTT.

Comments on this clone: This CDR3 is also generated by other DNA sequences in the sample. CDR3 in DNA: TGTGCCAGCAGCCACCGGGACTCCTACGAGCAGTACTTC. It specifies CASSHRDSYEQYF. The chain recombines TRBV14 with TRBJ2-7, with D possibly being TRBD2 (5 bases). The CDR3 totals 13 residues. The germline V gene encodes CDR1 SGHDN and CDR2 FVKESK. Trimming removed 3 bases at V and 0 bases at J, with 6 bases between.